This T cell receptor beta chain was retrieved from a study of metastatic and nonmetastatic thyroid tumors. Study background: Repertoire data that came from the blood and tumor or nodule tissue of malignant and benign thyroid patients were compared. Study-wide results and caveats: It was reportedly found that TCR beta diversity was significantly higher in malignant thyroid tumors than in benign nodules, a difference seen in both blood and tumor samples.

This clone is medium-sized (0.01 to 0.1%) in the sample. Its antigen is unidentified. No treatment of any kind had been given to any patient before thyroid surgery. TCRdb re-processed the PCR reads through MiXCR. Here the sample spans tens of thousands of clones, around an eighth being singletons. This clonotype was obtained from a female donor with papillary thyroid cancer or a benign thyroid nodule (not recorded which). Some clones in this sample may be carry-over from other donors' samples. Source material: blood.

Here the CDR3 DNA reads TGCGCCAGCAGCCAGCCGGGGCGGGGAAATACCGGGGAGCTGTTTTTT. Protein product: CASSQPGRGNTGELFF. This sequence joins TRBV4-1 and TRBJ2-2; the D gene is possibly TRBD2 (6 bases). The CDR3 runs to 16 residues. Germline CDR1 MGHRA, CDR2 YSYEKL. V was trimmed by 3 bases and J by 5 bases, leaving 16 bases between them.